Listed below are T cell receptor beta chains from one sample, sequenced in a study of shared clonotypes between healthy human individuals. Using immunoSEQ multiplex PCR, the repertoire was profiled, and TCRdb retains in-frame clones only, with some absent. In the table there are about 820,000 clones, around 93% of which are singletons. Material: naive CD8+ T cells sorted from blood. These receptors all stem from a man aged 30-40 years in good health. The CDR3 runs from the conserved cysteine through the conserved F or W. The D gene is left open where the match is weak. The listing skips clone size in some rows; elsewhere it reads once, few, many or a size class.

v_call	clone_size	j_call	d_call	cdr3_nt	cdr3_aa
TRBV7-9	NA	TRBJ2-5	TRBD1	TGTGCCAGCAGCTTCGGGACAGGTTTGCAAGAGACCCAGTACTTC	CASSFGTGLQETQYF
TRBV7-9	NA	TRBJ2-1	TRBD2	TGTGCCAGTTGGGGGTTAGCGGGAGGCTACAATGAGCAGTTCTTC	CASWGLAGGYNEQFF
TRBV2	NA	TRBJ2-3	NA	TGTGCCAGCAGAAGGACCGGGAGAGAACTAGATACGCAGTATTTT	CASRRTGRELDTQYF
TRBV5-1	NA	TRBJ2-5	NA	TGCGCCAGCAGCCCTTCGAATGCGGTTCAAGAGACCCAGTACTTC	CASSPSNAVQETQYF
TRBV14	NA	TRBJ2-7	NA	TGTGCCAGCAGCCAAACCCTCAGCGGGTTTTCCTACGAGCAGTACTTC	CASSQTLSGFSYEQYF
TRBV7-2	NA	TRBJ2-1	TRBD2	TGTGCCAGCAGCCTACTAGCGGGACCCCACTCCTACAATGAGCAGTTCTTC	CASSLLAGPHSYNEQFF
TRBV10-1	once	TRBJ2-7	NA	TGCGCCAGCAGTGAGGGGGGCAAAAGTTACGAGCAGTACTTC	CASSEGGKSYEQYF
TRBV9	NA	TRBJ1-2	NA	TGTGCCAGCAGCGTAGGGGTCGGCGAACAGGACACCTCTACCCCCTACTATGGCTACACCTTC	CASSVGVGEQDTSTPYYGYTF
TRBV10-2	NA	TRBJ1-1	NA	TGCGCCAGCAGGAGCGGCACTGAAGCTTTCTTT	CASRSGTEAFF
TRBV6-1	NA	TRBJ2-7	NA	TGTGCCAGCAGTGAAATCGGGACGGTGGATTACGAGCAGTACTTC	CASSEIGTVDYEQYF
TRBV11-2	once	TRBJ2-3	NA	TGTGCCAGCAGCTTAACTCAAGGGACAGATACGCAGTATTTT	CASSLTQGTDTQYF
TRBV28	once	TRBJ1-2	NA	TGTGCCAGCAGTCACAGGGAGGACTATGGCTACACCTTC	CASSHREDYGYTF
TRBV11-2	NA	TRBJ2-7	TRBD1	TGTGCCAGCAGAGTGGGGACAGGGGGCAACTACGAGCAGTACTTC	CASRVGTGGNYEQYF
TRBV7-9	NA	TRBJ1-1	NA	TGTGCCAGCAGCTTTCAGGGGTTTGAAGCTTTCTTT	CASSFQGFEAFF
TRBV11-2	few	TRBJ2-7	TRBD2	TGTGCCAGCAGCTACCCGGGACTAGCTCTCTACGAGCAGTACTTC	CASSYPGLALYEQYF
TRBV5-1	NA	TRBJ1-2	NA	TGCGCCAGCAGCTTAATTGAAGAGGGACTCGGCTACACCTTC	CASSLIEEGLGYTF
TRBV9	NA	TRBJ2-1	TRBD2	TGTGCCAGCAGCGTGGACGGACTAGTTGGAGATGAGCAGTTCTTC	CASSVDGLVGDEQFF
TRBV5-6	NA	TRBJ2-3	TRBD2	TGTGCCAGCAGCCCCTGGACTAGCGGGAGTCAAGATACGCAGTATTTT	CASSPWTSGSQDTQYF
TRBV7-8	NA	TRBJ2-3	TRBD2	TGTGCCAGCAGCTGGACTAGCGGGAGTGCTGATACGCAGTATTTT	CASSWTSGSADTQYF
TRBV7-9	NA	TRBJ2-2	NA	TGTGCCAGCAGCTACTCGGACGCCGGGGAGCTGTTTTTT	CASSYSDAGELFF
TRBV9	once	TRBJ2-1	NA	TGTGCCAGCAGCGTAAGGGGGGAGATCTCCTACAATGAGCAGTTCTTC	CASSVRGEISYNEQFF
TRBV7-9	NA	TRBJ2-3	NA	TGTGCCAGCAGCTTTACAGGGGGGGAGCGGGATACGCAGTATTTT	CASSFTGGERDTQYF
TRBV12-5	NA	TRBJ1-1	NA	TGTGCTAGTGGTTTGGGCCACGGACGAGGCGCTGAAGCTTTCTTT	CASGLGHGRGAEAFF
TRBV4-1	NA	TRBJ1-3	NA	TGCGCCAGCAGCCAAGATGCAGGGATAAACACCATATATTTT	CASSQDAGINTIYF
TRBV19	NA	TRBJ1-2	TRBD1	TGTGCCAGTAGGACAGGGTCTGGCTACACCTTC	CASRTGSGYTF
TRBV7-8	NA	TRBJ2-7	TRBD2	TGTGCCAGCAGCTTCCTGACTAGCGGGCGCGAGCAGTACTTC	CASSFLTSGREQYF
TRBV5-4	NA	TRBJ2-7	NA	TGTGCCAGCAGCTTGGAGGACCATAACTACGAGCAGTACTTC	CASSLEDHNYEQYF
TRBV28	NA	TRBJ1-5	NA	TGTGCCAGCAGTTCCACACTCGGATCCTATAGCAATCAGCCCCAGCATTTT	CASSSTLGSYSNQPQHF
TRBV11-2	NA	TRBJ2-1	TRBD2	TGTGCCAGCAGCTTACCTCGCCCGGGGGGTAACGAGCAGTTCTTC	CASSLPRPGGNEQFF
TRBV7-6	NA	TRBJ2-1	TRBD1	TGTGCCAGCAGCTCAGAGGACAGGGAGCAGTTCTTC	CASSSEDREQFF
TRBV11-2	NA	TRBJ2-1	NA	TGTGCCAGCAGCATCCGGTTGGTTGAGCAGTTCTTC	CASSIRLVEQFF
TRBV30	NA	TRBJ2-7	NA	TGTGCCTGGAGTGGGGCCGCGAGCTCCTACGAGCAGTACTTC	CAWSGAASSYEQYF
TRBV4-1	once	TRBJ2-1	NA	TGCGCCAGCAGCCAAGATCAGGGGGGTTACAATGAGCAGTTCTTC	CASSQDQGGYNEQFF
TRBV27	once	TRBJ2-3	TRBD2	TGTGCCAGCAGTTTATTACGTGGGCGGGAGCCCTCCGTATGGTTCACAGATACGCAGTATTTT	CASSLLRGREPSVWFTDTQYF
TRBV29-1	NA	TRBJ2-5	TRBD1	TGCAGCGTCCCAGGGGACAGGGGGGAAGAGACCCAGTACTTC	CSVPGDRGEETQYF
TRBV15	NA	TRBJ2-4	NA	TGTGCCACCAGCAGTACAGGGTCCAAAAACATTCAGTACTTC	CATSSTGSKNIQYF
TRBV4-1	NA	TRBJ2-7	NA	TGCGCCAGCAGCCAAGATTCGGGAATCGCACGCGAGCAGTACTTC	CASSQDSGIAREQYF
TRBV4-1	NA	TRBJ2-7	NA	TGCGCCAGCAGCCAAGCACGTACTGGGGGCAGCGAGCAGTACTTC	CASSQARTGGSEQYF
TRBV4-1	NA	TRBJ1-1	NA	TGCGCCAGCAGCCAAGGGGTGGGCACTGAAGCTTTCTTT	CASSQGVGTEAFF
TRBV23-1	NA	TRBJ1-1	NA	TGCGCCAGCAGTCAATTGAGCGGTGAAGCTTTCTTT	CASSQLSGEAFF
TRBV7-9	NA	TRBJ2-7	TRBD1	TGTGCCAGCAGCGGTAGACAGGGCTACGAGCAGTACTTC	CASSGRQGYEQYF
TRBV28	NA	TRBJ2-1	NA	TGTGCCAGCAGTCACCCTGGCGAGGGGGTGGATGAGCAGTTCTTC	CASSHPGEGVDEQFF
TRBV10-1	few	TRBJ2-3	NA	TGCGCCAGCAGTGAAGATAGCACAGATACGCAGTATTTT	CASSEDSTDTQYF
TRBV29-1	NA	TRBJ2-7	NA	TGCAGCGTTGGCCGGAACTCCTACGAGCAGTACTTC	CSVGRNSYEQYF
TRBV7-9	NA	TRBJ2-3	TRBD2	TGTGCCAGCAGCTTAGCTGTCGGGAGGGCCGGAGATACGCAGTATTTT	CASSLAVGRAGDTQYF
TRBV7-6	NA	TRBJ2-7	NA	TGTGCCAGCAGCTTATTAGCCGACGGCTACGAGCAGTACTTC	CASSLLADGYEQYF
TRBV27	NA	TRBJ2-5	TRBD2	TGTGCCAGCAGTTTGTCGGGACTAGCGGGAGAAGAGACCCAGTACTTC	CASSLSGLAGEETQYF
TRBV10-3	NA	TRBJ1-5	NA	TGTGCCATCAGACAGGGCGCCGGGTGGGCCCAGCATTTT	CAIRQGAGWAQHF
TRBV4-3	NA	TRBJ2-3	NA	TGCGCCAGCAGCCAAACTAGCACAGATACGCAGTATTTT	CASSQTSTDTQYF
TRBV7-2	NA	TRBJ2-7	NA	TGTGCCAGCAGCTTAGTCGGGCCTTCCTACGAGCAGTACTTC	CASSLVGPSYEQYF
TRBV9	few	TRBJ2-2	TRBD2	TGTGCCAGCAGTCCGGGGACTAGCGGAAGGTTGTTCACCGGGGAGCTGTTTTTT	CASSPGTSGRLFTGELFF
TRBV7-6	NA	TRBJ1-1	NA	TGTGCCAGCAGCTTTTTCAGGGTGGGGATGAACACTGAAGCTTTCTTT	CASSFFRVGMNTEAFF
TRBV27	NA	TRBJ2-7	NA	TGTGCCAGCAGGTCATACTACGAGCAGTACTTC	CASRSYYEQYF
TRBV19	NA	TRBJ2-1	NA	TGTGCCAGTACCCCGGCGGGGTCCTACAATGAGCAGTTCTTC	CASTPAGSYNEQFF
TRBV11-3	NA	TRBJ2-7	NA	TGTGCCAGCAGCTTAGGTAGCGGTTACGAGCAGTACTTC	CASSLGSGYEQYF
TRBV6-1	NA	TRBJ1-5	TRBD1	TGTGCCAGCAGTGAAACGGAGGGGGCGGTTCAGCCCCAGCATTTT	CASSETEGAVQPQHF
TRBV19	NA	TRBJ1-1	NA	TGTGCCAGTATAGAAGGGACTGAAGCTTTCTTT	CASIEGTEAFF
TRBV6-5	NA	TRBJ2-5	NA	TGTGCCAGCAGCTCAATCGAGGGCCAAGAGACCCAGTACTTC	CASSSIEGQETQYF
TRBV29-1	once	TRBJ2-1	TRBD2	TGCAGCGTTTTCCCCATAGGAGCGGGAGGAAGCAATGAGCAGTTCTTC	CSVFPIGAGGSNEQFF
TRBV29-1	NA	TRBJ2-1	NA	TGCAGCGTTGCGACCGCGGGCTCCTACAATGAGCAGTTCTTC	CSVATAGSYNEQFF